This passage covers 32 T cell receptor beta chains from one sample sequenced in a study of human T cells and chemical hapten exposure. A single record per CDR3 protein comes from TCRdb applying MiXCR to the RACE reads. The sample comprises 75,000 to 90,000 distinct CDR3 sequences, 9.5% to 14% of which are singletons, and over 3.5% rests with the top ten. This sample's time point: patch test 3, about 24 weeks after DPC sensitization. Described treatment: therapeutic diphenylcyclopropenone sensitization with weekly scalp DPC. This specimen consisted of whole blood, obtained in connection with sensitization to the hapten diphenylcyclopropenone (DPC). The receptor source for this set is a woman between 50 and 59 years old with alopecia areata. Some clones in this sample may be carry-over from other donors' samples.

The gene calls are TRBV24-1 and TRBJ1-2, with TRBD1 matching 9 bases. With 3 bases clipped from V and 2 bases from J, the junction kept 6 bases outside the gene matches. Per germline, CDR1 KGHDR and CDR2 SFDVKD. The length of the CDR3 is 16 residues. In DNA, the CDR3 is TGTGCCACCAGTGATGATGACAGGGGGGGCAACTATGGCTACACCTTC. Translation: CATSDDDRGGNYGYTF.

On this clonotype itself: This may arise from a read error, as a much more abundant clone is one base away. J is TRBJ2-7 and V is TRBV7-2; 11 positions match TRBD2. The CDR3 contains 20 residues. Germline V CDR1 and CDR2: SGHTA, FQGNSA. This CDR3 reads CASSLARTSGLTTLAYEQHF. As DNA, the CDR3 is TGTGCCAGCAGCTTAGCGAGGACTAGCGGGTTGACAACGCTTGCCTACGAGCAGCACTTC.

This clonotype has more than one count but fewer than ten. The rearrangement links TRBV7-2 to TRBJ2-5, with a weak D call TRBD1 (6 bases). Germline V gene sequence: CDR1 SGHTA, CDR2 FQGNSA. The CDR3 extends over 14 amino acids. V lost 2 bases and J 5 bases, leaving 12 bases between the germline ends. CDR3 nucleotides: TGTGCCAGCAGCTTATGGGGCAGGGGCGAGACCCAGTACTTC. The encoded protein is CASSLWGRGETQYF.

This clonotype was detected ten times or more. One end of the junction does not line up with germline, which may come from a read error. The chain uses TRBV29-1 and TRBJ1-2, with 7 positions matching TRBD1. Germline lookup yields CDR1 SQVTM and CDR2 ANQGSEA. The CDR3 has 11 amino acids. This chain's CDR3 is CSVGDRPILFF. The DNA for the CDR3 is TGCAGCGTTGGGGACAGACCTATCCTCTTCTTC.

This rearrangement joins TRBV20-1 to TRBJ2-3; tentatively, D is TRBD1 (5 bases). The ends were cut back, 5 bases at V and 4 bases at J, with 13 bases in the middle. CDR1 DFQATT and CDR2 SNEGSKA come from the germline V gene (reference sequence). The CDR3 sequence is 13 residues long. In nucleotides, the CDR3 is TGCAGTGCTTACAGGTCTGGCTCAGATACGCAGTATTTT. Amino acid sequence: CSAYRSGSDTQYF.

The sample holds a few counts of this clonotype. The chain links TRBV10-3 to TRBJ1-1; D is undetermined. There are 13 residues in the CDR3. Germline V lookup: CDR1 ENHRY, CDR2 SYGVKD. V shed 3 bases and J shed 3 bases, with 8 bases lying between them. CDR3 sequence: CAISETGYTEAFF. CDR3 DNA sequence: TGTGCCATCAGTGAAACCGGTTACACTGAAGCTTTCTTT.

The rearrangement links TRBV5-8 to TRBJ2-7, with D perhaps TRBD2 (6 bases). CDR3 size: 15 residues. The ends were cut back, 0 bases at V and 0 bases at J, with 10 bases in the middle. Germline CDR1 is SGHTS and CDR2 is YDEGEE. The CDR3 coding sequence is TGTGCCAGCAGCTTGGCCGGGAGCAGCTCCTACGAGCAGTACTTC. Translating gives CASSLAGSSSYEQYF.

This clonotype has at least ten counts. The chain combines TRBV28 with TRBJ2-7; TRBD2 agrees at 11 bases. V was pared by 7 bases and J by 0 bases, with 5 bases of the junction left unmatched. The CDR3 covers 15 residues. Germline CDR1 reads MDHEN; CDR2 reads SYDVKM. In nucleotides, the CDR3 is TGTGCCAGCACCCGACTAGCGGGGAGCTCCTACGAGCAGTACTTC. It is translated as CASTRLAGSSYEQYF.

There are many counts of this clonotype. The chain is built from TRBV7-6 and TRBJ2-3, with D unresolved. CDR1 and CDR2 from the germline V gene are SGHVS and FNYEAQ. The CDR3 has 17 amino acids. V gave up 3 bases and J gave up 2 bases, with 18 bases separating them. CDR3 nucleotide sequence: TGTGCCAGCAGCTTGTCTACGGCCTTGTCCGCCACAGATACGCAGTATTTT. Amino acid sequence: CASSLSTALSATDTQYF.

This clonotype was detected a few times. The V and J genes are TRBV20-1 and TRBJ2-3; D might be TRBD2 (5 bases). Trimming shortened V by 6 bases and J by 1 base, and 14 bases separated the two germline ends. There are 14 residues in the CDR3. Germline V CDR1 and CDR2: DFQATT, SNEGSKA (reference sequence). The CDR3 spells CSAPRRAGTDTQYF. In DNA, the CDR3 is TGCAGTGCACCTCGTAGAGCGGGCACAGATACGCAGTATTTT.

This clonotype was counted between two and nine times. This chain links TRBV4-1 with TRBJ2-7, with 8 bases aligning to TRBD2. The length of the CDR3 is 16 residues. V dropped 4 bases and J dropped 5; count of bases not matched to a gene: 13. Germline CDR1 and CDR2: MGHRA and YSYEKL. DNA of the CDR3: TGCGCCAGCAGCCTCCAACCCCGGGAGGGCCGGAACGAGCAGTACTTC. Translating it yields CASSLQPREGRNEQYF.

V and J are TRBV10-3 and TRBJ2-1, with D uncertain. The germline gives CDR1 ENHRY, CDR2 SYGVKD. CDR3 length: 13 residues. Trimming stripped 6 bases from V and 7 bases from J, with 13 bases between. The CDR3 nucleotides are TGTGCCATCAGCGCCTCCCTGACGAATGAGCAGTTCTTC. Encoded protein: CAISASLTNEQFF.

The CDR3 bases are TGTGCCAGCAGCTCCACCTTAGCCTTTGGGGCAGATACGCAGTATTTT. Its protein is CASSSTLAFGADTQYF. The chain recombines TRBV7-8 with TRBJ2-3; D not resolved. Trimming left V 4 bases short and J 4 bases short, with 18 bases between. Germline V gives CDR1 SGHVS, CDR2 FQNEAQ. The CDR3 contains 16 residues.

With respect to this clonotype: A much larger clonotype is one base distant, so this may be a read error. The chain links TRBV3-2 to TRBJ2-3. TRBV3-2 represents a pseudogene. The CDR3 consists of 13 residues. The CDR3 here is CASSQTSTDTQYF. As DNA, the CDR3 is TGTGCCAGCAGCCAAACTAGCACAGATACGCAGTATTTT.

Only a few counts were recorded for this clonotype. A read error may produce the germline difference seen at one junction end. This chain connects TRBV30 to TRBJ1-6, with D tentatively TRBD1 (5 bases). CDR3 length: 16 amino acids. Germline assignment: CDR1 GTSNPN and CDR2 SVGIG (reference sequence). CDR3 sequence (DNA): TGTGCCGGGAGGACGCGGGGCAGGTCCTATAATTCACCCCTCCACTTT. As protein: CAGRTRGRSYNSPLHF.

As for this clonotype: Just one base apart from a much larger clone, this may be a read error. CDR3 amino acids: CASSLAPGVIYNEQYF. Written as DNA, the CDR3 is TGTGCCAGCAGCTTAGCCCCAGGGGTCATCTACAATGAGCAGTACTTC. The V call is TRBV7-2, the J call TRBJ2-1; tentative D call: TRBD1 (6 bases). The DNA end is a closer match to TRBJ2-7, so the J assignment may be wrong. Germline CDR1 reads SGHTA; CDR2 reads FQGNSA. The CDR3 is 16 residues long.

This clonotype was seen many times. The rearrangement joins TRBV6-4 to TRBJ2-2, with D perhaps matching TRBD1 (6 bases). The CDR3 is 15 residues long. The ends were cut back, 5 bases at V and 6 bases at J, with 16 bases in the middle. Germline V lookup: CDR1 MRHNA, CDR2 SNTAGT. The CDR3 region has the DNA TGTGCCAGCAGTCTTCAGGGGACCCTCCCCGGGGAGCTGTTTTTT. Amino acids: CASSLQGTLPGELFF.

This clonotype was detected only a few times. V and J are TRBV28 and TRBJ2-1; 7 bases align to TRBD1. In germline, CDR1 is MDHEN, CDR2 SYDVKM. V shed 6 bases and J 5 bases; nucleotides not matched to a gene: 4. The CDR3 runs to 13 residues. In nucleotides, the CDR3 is TGTGCCAGCAGGCGACAGGGACACAATGAGCAGTTCTTC. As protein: CASRRQGHNEQFF.

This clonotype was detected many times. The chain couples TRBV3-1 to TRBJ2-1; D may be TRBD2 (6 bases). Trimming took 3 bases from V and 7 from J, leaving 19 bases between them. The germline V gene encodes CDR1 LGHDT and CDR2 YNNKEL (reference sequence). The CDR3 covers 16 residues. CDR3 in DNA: TGTGCCAGCAGCCAGGCACTAGCTCAGAATGCGAATGAGCAGTTCTTC. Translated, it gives CASSQALAQNANEQFF.

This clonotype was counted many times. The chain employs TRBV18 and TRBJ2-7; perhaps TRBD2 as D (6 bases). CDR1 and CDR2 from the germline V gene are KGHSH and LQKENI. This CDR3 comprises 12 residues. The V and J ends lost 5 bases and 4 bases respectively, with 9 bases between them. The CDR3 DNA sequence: TGTGCCAGCTCAGCCGCGGGGTACGAGCAGTACTTC. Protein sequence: CASSAAGYEQYF. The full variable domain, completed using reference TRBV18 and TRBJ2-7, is NAGVMQNPRHLVRRRGQEARLRCSPMKGHSHVYWYRQLPEEGLKFMVYLQKENIIDESGMPKERFSAEFPKEGPSILRIQQVVRGDSAAYFCASSAAGYEQYFGPGTRLTVT.

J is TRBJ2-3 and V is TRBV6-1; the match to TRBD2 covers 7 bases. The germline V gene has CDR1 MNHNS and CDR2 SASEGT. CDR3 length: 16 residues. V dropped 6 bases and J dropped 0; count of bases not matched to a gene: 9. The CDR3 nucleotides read TGTGCCAGCAGCCCTTGGGGAGGGACTAGCACAGATACGCAGTATTTT. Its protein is CASSPWGGTSTDTQYF.

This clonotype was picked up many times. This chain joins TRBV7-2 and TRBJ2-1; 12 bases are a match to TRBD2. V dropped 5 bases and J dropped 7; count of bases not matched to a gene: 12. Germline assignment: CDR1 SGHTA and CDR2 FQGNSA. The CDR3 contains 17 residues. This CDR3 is CASSAAPSGRAGNEQFF. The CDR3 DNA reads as TGTGCCAGCAGCGCCGCTCCTAGCGGGAGGGCCGGGAATGAGCAGTTCTTC. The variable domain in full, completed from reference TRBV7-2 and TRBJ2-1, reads GAGVSQSPSNKVTEKGKDVELRCDPISGHTALYWYRQSLGQGLEFLIYFQGNSAPDKSGLPSDRFSAERTGGSVSTLTIQRTQQEDSAVYLCASSAAPSGRAGNEQFFGPGTRLTVL.

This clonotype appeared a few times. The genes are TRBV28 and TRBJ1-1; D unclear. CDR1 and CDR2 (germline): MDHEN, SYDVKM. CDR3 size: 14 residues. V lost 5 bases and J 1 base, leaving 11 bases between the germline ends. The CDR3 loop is CASSRWEGNTEAFF. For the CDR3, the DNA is TGTGCCAGCAGTCGCTGGGAGGGGAACACTGAAGCTTTCTTT.

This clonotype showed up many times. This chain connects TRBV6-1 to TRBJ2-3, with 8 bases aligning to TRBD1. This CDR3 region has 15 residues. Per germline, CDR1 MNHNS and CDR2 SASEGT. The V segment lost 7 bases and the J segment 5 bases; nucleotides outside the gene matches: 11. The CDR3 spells CASTAGQARVDTQYF. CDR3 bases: TGTGCCAGCACCGCGGGACAGGCCCGCGTAGATACGCAGTATTTT.

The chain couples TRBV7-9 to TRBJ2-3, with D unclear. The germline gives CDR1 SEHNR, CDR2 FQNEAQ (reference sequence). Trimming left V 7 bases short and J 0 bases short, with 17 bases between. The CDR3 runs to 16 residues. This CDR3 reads CASTSAARQSTDTQYF. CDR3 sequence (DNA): TGTGCCAGCACCTCCGCGGCGCGCCAGAGCACAGATACGCAGTATTTT.

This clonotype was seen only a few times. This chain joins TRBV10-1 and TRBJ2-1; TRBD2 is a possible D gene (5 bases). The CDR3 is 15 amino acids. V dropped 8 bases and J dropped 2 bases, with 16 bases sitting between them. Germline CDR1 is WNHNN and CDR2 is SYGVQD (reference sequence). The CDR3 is CASQEGTGAYNEQFF. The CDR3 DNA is TGCGCCAGCCAAGAGGGAACCGGAGCCTACAATGAGCAGTTCTTC.

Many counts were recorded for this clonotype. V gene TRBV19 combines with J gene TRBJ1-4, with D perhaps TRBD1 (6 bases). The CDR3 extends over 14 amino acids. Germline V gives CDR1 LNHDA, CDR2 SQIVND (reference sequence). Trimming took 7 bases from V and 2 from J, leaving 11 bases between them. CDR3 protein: CASTSGVTNEKLFF. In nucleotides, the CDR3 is TGTGCCAGTACCTCAGGGGTGACTAATGAAAAACTGTTTTTT. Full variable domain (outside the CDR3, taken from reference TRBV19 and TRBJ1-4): DGGITQSPKYLFRKEGQNVTLSCEQNLNHDAMYWYRQDPGQGLRLIYYSQIVNDFQKGDIAEGYSVSREKKESFPLTVTSAQKNPTAFYLCASTSGVTNEKLFFGSGTQLSVL.

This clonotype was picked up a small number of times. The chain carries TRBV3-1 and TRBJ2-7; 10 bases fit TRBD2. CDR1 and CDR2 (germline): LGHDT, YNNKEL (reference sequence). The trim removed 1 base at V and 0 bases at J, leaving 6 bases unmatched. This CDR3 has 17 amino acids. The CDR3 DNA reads TGTGCCAGCAGCCAAGGCGCACTAGCGGGGTCCTCCTACGAGCAGTACTTC. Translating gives CASSQGALAGSSYEQYF.

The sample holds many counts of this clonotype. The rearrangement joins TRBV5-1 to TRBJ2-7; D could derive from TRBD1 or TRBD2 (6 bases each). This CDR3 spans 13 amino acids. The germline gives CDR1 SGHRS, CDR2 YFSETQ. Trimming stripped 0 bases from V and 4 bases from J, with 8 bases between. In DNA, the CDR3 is TGCGCCAGCAGCTTGGAGGGGGGATACGAGCAGTACTTC. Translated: CASSLEGGYEQYF.

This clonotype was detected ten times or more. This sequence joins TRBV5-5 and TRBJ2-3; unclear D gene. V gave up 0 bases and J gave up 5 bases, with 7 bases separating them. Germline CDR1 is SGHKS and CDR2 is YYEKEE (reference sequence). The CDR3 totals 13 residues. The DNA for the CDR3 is TGTGCCAGCAGCTTGGTGTCGGGAGATACGCAGTATTTT. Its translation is CASSLVSGDTQYF. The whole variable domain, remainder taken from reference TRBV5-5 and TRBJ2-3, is DAGVTQSPTHLIKTRGQQVTLRCSPISGHKSVSWYQQVLGQGPQFIFQYYEKEERGRGNFPDRFSARQFPNYSSELNVNALLLGDSALYLCASSLVSGDTQYFGPGTRLTVL.

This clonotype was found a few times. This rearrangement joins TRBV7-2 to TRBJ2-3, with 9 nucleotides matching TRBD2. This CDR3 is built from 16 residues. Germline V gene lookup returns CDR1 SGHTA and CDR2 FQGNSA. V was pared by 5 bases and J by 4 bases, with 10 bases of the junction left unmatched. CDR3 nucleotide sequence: TGTGCCAGCAGCCCCCCCCTAGCGGGGAGGGCAGATACGCAGTATTTT. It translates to CASSPPLAGRADTQYF.

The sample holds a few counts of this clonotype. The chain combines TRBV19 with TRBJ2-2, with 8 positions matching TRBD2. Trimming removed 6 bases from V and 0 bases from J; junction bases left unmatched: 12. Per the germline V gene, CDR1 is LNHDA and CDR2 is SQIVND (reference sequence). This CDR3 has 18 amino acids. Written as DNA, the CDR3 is TGTGCCAGTAGCCCCACAGCGGGGGTCTTCGCGAACACCGGGGAGCTGTTTTTT. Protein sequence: CASSPTAGVFANTGELFF.